This T cell receptor (beta chain) was captured by sequencing in a study of CXCR3-negative and CXCR3-positive naive CD8 T cells. Study conclusions and caveats: Researchers reported similar TRBV-TRBJ usage in naive CXCR3-negative and CXCR3-positive cells, though memory differed. Memory CD8+ cells showed much lower diversity, while both naive subsets displayed comparably high diversity. Cryopreserved PBMCs had partly decreased CXCR3 expression; fresh PBMCs were used in most assays.

cDNA libraries for TRB were generated by 5' RACE incorporating UMI labels. Reanalyzing the 5' RACE reads, TCRdb keeps one entry per CDR3 protein, without DNA. Its table lists over 35,000 distinct CDR3 sequences. Of note for this clonotype: Its matching antigen is unknown.

Sequencing was done on a sample of naive CXCR3- CD8+ T cells from blood. The subset: CD45RO-CCR7+CD27+CD95- naive CD8+ T cells lacking CXCR3 (TNR3-). This receptor was obtained from a human donor in good health. Some clones in this sample may be carry-over from other donors' samples.

The CDR3 protein is CASSGMDRGGGYTF. The gene calls are TRBV5-4 and TRBJ1-2; TCRdb picks TRBD1, but there is no DNA to check that call. Germline V gene data show CDR1 as SGHNT and CDR2 as YYREEE (reference sequence). The CDR3 totals 14 residues.